This T cell receptor (beta chain) was identified in a study of blood T cell repertoires in COVID-19. Study information: Samples of COVID-19 (acute and convalescent) were obtained from the United States, Italy and Spain. The analysed material was cDNA or gDNA that came from T cells, B-cell-depleted T cells, or PBMCs.

Original analysis: The assay estimated nucleated cells by amplifying reference gene primers. Measured with immunoSEQ multiplex PCR; TCRdb has only the in-frame clones, and not every one. The V and J calls and clone size are taken from that table; D and trimming were inferred from the DNA. Of 380,000 or so clones in the sample, roughly 90% were seen once. Germline CDR1 and CDR2: SGHDT and YYEEEE. The length of the CDR3 is 16 residues. The V end was cut by 4 bases, the J end by 0 bases, with 16 bases between. V usage is TRBV5-6 and J usage is TRBJ1-2, with D perhaps matching TRBD1 (5 bases). Sequencing was carried out using peripheral blood. This sequence originates from a middle-aged man with acute or convalescent COVID-19. CDR3 residues: CASSLGPYRSNYGYTF. CDR3 nucleotide sequence: TGTGCCAGCAGCCTGGGGCCTTACAGGTCTAACTATGGCTACACCTTC.